The 26 T cell receptor beta chains in this list originate from one sample, sequenced in a study of T-cell memory formation after mild COVID-19. TCRdb ran MiXCR on the 5' RACE reads and lists one entry per CDR3 protein. The data show around 180,000 distinct CDR3 sequences, with 16% seen just once and approximately 2% held by the top ten. The sequencing sample was made of PBMCs or a T cell subset sorted from them (not recorded which). These receptors were obtained from an adult woman who had mild COVID-19 (a few samples of this study predate the infection). Cell type and time point are not known.

This clonotype showed up many times. The J gene is TRBJ2-2, the V gene TRBV5-1, with D tentatively TRBD1 (5 bases). The V gene lost 4 bases and the J gene lost 2 bases, with 12 bases spanning the gap. This CDR3 contains 15 residues. In germline, CDR1 is SGHRS, CDR2 YFSETQ. As DNA, the CDR3 is TGCGCCAGCAGCCCTGGAGACAGAAACACCGGGGAGCTGTTTTTT. It translates to CASSPGDRNTGELFF.

In its sample, this clonotype was seen many times. The V call is TRBV7-8, the J call TRBJ2-7, with 8 bases fitting TRBD1. The germline V gene encodes CDR1 SGHVS and CDR2 FQNEAQ. Trimming took 5 bases from V and 6 from J; bases not matched to a gene: 3. The CDR3 contains 12 residues. CDR3 in DNA: TGTGCCAGCAGCCGTGACAGGGGCGAGCAGTACTTC. Amino acids: CASSRDRGEQYF.

The sample holds a few counts of this clonotype. This chain links TRBV6-5 with TRBJ2-1, with D perhaps matching TRBD1 or TRBD2 (5 bases each). CDR1 is MNHEY and CDR2 is SVGAGI in the germline V gene. The CDR3 sequence is 13 residues long. V lost 5 bases and J 4 bases, leaving 9 bases between the germline ends. CDR3 sequence: CASSRDAYNEQFF. The DNA for the CDR3 is TGTGCCAGCAGTCGGGACGCTTACAATGAGCAGTTCTTC.

This clonotype was found a few times. The chain uses TRBV5-1 and TRBJ2-2; D is tentatively TRBD1 or TRBD2 (6 bases each). CDR3 size: 16 residues. The germline gives CDR1 SGHRS, CDR2 YFSETQ. The germline V and J ends were trimmed by 7 bases and 0 bases, with 16 bases remaining between them. The DNA of the CDR3 is TGCGCCAGCGCCAAAGGGGGGCCGTCGAACACCGGGGAGCTGTTTTTT. This translates into CASAKGGPSNTGELFF.

This clonotype turned up a few times. This rearrangement joins TRBV18 to TRBJ2-7; perhaps TRBD1 as D (5 bases). This CDR3 comprises 13 residues. Germline CDR1 and CDR2: KGHSH and LQKENI. V was shortened by 3 bases and J by 7 bases, with 13 bases between the two germline ends. The CDR3: CASSPSGLGEQYF. The CDR3 region has the DNA TGTGCCAGCTCACCTTCAGGGCTGGGGGAGCAGTACTTC.

J is TRBJ2-3 and V is TRBV3-1; TRBD2 agrees at 12 bases. V lost 4 bases to trimming and J lost 2 bases; unmatched junction nucleotides: 10. This CDR3 spans 18 amino acids. The germline V gene has CDR1 LGHDT and CDR2 YNNKEL (reference sequence). The CDR3 bases are TGTGCCAGCAGCCCGTTACTAGCGGGGGGCGACTTCACAGATACGCAGTATTTT. Translated: CASSPLLAGGDFTDTQYF.

This clonotype came up a few times. The genes are TRBV5-1 and TRBJ2-7; 10 bases fit TRBD2. Germline CDR1 is SGHRS and CDR2 is YFSETQ. With 3 bases clipped from V and 2 bases from J, the junction kept 5 bases outside the gene matches. The CDR3 loop spans 15 amino acids. The CDR3 nucleotides read TGCGCCAGCAGCTACCAAGCGGGAGGGCCCTACGAGCAGTACTTC. This sequence encodes CASSYQAGGPYEQYF.

This clonotype was seen more than once but under ten times. This chain uses TRBV6-5 with TRBJ2-5; tentative D call: TRBD2 (5 bases). The V gene's germline CDR1 is MNHEY and CDR2 SVGAGI. The CDR3 covers 16 residues. V gave up 2 bases and J gave up 0 bases, with 13 bases separating them. CDR3 sequence (DNA): TGTGCCAGCAGTTACCGACTACTCCCGTACCAAGAGACCCAGTACTTC. Its translation: CASSYRLLPYQETQYF.

This clonotype has just a few counts. CDR3 loop: CASSTSTSTDTQYF. The CDR3 DNA sequence: TGTGCCAGCAGCACCTCGACAAGCACAGATACGCAGTATTTT. This chain connects TRBV7-9 to TRBJ2-3; no clear D gene. Trimming removed 5 bases at V and 0 bases at J, with 9 bases between. Germline V CDR1 and CDR2: SEHNR, FQNEAQ (reference sequence). CDR3 size: 14 residues.

The rearrangement links TRBV10-3 to TRBJ1-4, with 7 bases matching TRBD1. CDR3 size: 14 residues. Losses at the gene ends were 8 bases for V and 7 bases for J; bases not matched to a gene: 10. Germline V gene data show CDR1 as ENHRY and CDR2 as SYGVKD. The DNA of the CDR3 is TGTGCCATCGGAGGACAGGCCGGTGGTGAAAAACTGTTTTTT. Translating gives CAIGGQAGGEKLFF.

Ten or more counts support this clonotype. The chain has TRBV7-2 and TRBJ2-7; maybe TRBD2 (5 bases). CDR3 length: 14 residues. Germline CDR1 SGHTA, CDR2 FQGNSA. Trimming shortened V by 7 bases and J by 4 bases, and 17 bases separated the two germline ends. The CDR3 loop reads CASKPSSGGYEQYF. CDR3 nucleotides: TGTGCCAGCAAACCTAGCAGCGGTGGGTACGAGCAGTACTTC. The variable domain in full, with the rest retrieved from reference TRBV7-2 and TRBJ2-7, is GAGVSQSPSNKVTEKGKDVELRCDPISGHTALYWYRQSLGQGLEFLIYFQGNSAPDKSGLPSDRFSAERTGGSVSTLTIQRTQQEDSAVYLCASKPSSGGYEQYFGPGTRLTVT.

This clonotype appeared a few times. The V gene is TRBV20-1, the J gene TRBJ1-1; maybe TRBD1 (5 bases). Germline lookup yields CDR1 DFQATT and CDR2 SNEGSKA (reference sequence). CDR3 length: 13 amino acids. Trimming pared 5 bases from V and 6 bases from J, leaving 16 bases between. CDR3 coding DNA: TGCAGTGCTCATGAGGGGAGTACCCCTGAAGCTTTCTTT. Encoded protein: CSAHEGSTPEAFF.

This clonotype was counted only a few times. This chain uses TRBV6-5 with TRBJ2-1, with D possibly TRBD1 on 5 matching bases. This CDR3 region has 18 residues. Germline V gives CDR1 MNHEY, CDR2 SVGAGI. V gave up 6 bases and J gave up 0 bases, with 21 bases separating them. CDR3 nucleotides: TGTGCCAGCAGCGAGCAGGGATTCAGTACCCTCTCCTACAATGAGCAGTTCTTC. Residues: CASSEQGFSTLSYNEQFF.

This clonotype was observed a handful of times. The chain recombines TRBV24-1 with TRBJ2-7; D ambiguous. Looked up from germline, CDR1 is KGHDR and CDR2 is SFDVKD. This CDR3 region has 13 residues. V lost 2 bases and J lost 3, with 7 bases in between. In DNA, the CDR3 is TGTGCCACCAGTGATTCATCAAGCTACGAGCAGTACTTC. Translated, it gives CATSDSSSYEQYF.

The chain couples TRBV27 to TRBJ1-6; TRBD1 might be the D (5 bases). Germline values: CDR1 MNHEY, CDR2 SMNVEV (reference sequence). CDR3 length: 13 residues. V was cut by 6 bases and J by 7 bases, with 10 bases left in between. CDR3 region: CASRTGRNSPLHF. The CDR3 region has the DNA TGTGCCAGCAGGACGGGGCGCAATTCACCCCTCCACTTT.

The chain recombines TRBV29-1 with TRBJ1-2; 8 nucleotides agree with TRBD1. The CDR3 consists of 13 residues. CDR1 and CDR2 from the germline V gene are SQVTM and ANQGSEA. J lost 5 bases, V lost 7 bases, and 9 bases had no gene match. The CDR3 DNA follows: TGCAGCGCTCAGGGACAGGAGATATATGGCTACACCTTC. As protein: CSAQGQEIYGYTF.

This clonotype was detected a few times. The chain links TRBV24-1 to TRBJ1-1; 10 bases agree with TRBD1. Germline CDR1 is KGHDR and CDR2 is SFDVKD. CDR3 size: 17 residues. Trimming at V came to 5 bases and at J to 1 base, leaving 9 bases not matched to a gene. The CDR3 reads CATSAGTGAGGNTEAFF. CDR3 DNA sequence: TGTGCCACCAGTGCCGGGACAGGGGCCGGGGGGAACACTGAAGCTTTCTTT.

The rearrangement uses TRBV4-3 and TRBJ1-2; 7 bases map to TRBD1. This CDR3 is built from 15 residues. Germline trimming cut 0 bases from V and 5 bases from J; bases unmatched to any gene: 6. Germline V CDR1 and CDR2: LGHNA, YSLEER. This CDR3 is CASSQEKGGRYGYTF. CDR3 coding DNA: TGCGCCAGCAGCCAAGAAAAAGGGGGCCGATATGGCTACACCTTC.

This clonotype was picked up many times. This chain links TRBV29-1 with TRBJ2-7, with 7 nucleotides matching TRBD2. Germline V CDR1 and CDR2: SQVTM, ANQGSEA. There are 13 residues in the CDR3. V lost 7 bases, J lost 2 bases, and 8 bases stayed unmatched. Here the CDR3 reads CSALAATTYEQYF. In nucleotides, the CDR3 is TGCAGCGCTCTAGCGGCGACAACCTACGAGCAGTACTTC.

The V gene is TRBV3-1, the J gene TRBJ1-2, with D tentatively TRBD1 (5 bases). CDR1 and CDR2 (germline): LGHDT, YNNKEL (reference sequence). The CDR3 has 14 amino acids. Deletions cut 3 bases from V and 0 bases from J, with 8 bases between. The CDR3 DNA follows: TGTGCCAGCAGCCACACAGGAGCTAACTATGGCTACACCTTC. It specifies CASSHTGANYGYTF.

The chain recombines TRBV2 with TRBJ2-4, with D possibly matching TRBD2 (5 bases). CDR3 length: 15 residues. Trimming left V 4 bases short and J 0 bases short, with 10 bases between. Germline CDR1 is SNHLY and CDR2 is FYNNEI. This CDR3 is CASSVEGLAKNIQYF. For the CDR3, the DNA is TGTGCCAGCAGTGTAGAAGGACTAGCCAAAAACATTCAGTACTTC.

This chain connects TRBV2 to TRBJ2-7; D not resolved. The CDR3 is 18 amino acids. V lost 2 bases to trimming and J lost 4 bases, with 24 bases between them. Per the germline V gene, CDR1 is SNHLY and CDR2 is FYNNEI. This chain's CDR3 is CASSEYGDGTRYDYEQYF. CDR3 DNA sequence: TGTGCCAGCAGTGAATATGGGGATGGAACGCGCTATGATTACGAGCAGTACTTC.

The chain links TRBV30 to TRBJ2-2, with D perhaps matching TRBD1 or TRBD2 (6 bases each). Germline-derived CDR1 and CDR2 are GTSNPN and SVGIG (reference sequence). This CDR3 spans 15 amino acids. V was cut by 3 bases and J by 5 bases, with 16 bases left in between. The CDR3: CAWRRDGGRTGELFF. CDR3 DNA: TGTGCCTGGAGAAGGGACGGGGGCCGGACCGGGGAGCTGTTTTTT.

The gene calls are TRBV7-9 and TRBJ2-1; maybe TRBD2 (6 bases). The CDR3 has 16 residues. Looked up from germline, CDR1 is SEHNR and CDR2 is FQNEAQ (reference sequence). The V end was cut by 2 bases, the J end by 9 bases, with 20 bases between. This CDR3 reads CASSLRDSGIVGEQFF. The CDR3 DNA sequence: TGTGCCAGCAGCTTACGGGACTCCGGCATCGTTGGTGAGCAGTTCTTC.

The V and J genes are TRBV7-2 and TRBJ2-1, with 10 bases that match TRBD2. Germline assignment: CDR1 SGHTA and CDR2 FQGNSA. The V gene end was trimmed by 1 base and the J gene end by 7 bases; junction bases not matched to a gene: 4. There are 15 residues in the CDR3. In DNA, the CDR3 is TGTGCCAGCAGCTTAGAAGCGGGAGGGGGAAATGAGCAGTTCTTC. Amino acids: CASSLEAGGGNEQFF.

This clonotype has more than one count but fewer than ten. In nucleotides, the CDR3 is TGCGCCAGCAGGAATCAGGGTATTTTGCCAGATACGCAGTATTTT. Residues: CASRNQGILPDTQYF. V gene TRBV5-1 combines with J gene TRBJ2-3; tentative D call: TRBD1 (5 bases). Trimming pared 5 bases from V and 4 bases from J, leaving 17 bases between. Germline loops: CDR1 SGHRS, CDR2 YFSETQ. The CDR3 totals 15 residues. The variable domain in full, completed from reference TRBV5-1 and TRBJ2-3, reads KAGVTQTPRYLIKTRGQQVTLSCSPISGHRSVSWYQQTPGQGLQFLFEYFSETQRNKGNFPGRFSGRQFSNSRSEMNVSTLELGDSALYLCASRNQGILPDTQYFGPGTRLTVL.